The clone carrying this TCR beta chain came up a few times. These data belong to a study of T-cell reconstitution after alpha-beta-depleted transplantation in children. Unique molecular identifiers were used to barcode this TCRbeta library. Using its own MiXCR run on the PCR reads, TCRdb lists one record per CDR3 protein. Here the sample spans approximately 340,000 distinct CDR3 sequences, under 13% being singletons. Material: PBMCs from the stem cell graft donor, obtained from the stem cell graft. This clonotype was sampled from a human donor who donated a stem cell graft to a child with acute lymphoblastic leukemia.

CDR3 loop: CASSFGGQGADEQYF. The CDR3 coding sequence is TGTGCCAGCAGTTTTGGGGGACAGGGGGCGGACGAGCAGTACTTC. The V and J genes are TRBV27 and TRBJ2-7; 12 bases fit TRBD1. J gave up 5 bases and V 3 bases, and 5 bases lay outside the gene matches. Germline CDR1 is MNHEY and CDR2 is SMNVEV (reference sequence). The CDR3 has 15 residues.